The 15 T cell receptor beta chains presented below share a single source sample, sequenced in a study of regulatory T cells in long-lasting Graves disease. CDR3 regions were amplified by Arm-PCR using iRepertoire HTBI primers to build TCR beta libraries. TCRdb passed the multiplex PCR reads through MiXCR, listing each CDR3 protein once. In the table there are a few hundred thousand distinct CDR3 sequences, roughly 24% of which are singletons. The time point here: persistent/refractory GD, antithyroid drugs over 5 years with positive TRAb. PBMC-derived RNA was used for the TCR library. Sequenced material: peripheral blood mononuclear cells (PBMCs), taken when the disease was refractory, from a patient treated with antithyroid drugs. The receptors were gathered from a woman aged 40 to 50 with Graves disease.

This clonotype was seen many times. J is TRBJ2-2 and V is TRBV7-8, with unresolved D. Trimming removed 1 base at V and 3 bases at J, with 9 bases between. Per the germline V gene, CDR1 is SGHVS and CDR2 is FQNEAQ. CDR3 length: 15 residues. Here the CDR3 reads CASSLVPGHTGELFF. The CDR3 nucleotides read TGTGCCAGCAGCTTAGTCCCAGGTCACACCGGGGAGCTGTTTTTT.

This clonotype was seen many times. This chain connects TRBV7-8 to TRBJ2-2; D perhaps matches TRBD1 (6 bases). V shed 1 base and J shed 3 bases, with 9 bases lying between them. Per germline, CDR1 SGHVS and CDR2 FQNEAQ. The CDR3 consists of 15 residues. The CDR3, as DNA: TGTGCCAGCAGCTTAGAACAGGGTTACACCGGGGAGCTGTTTTTT. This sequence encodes CASSLEQGYTGELFF.

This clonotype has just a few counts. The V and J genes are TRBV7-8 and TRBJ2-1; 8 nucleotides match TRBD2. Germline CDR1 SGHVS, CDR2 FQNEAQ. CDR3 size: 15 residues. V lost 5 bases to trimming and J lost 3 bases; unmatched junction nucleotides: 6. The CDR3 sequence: CASSGAGGHYNEQFF. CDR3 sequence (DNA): TGTGCCAGCAGCGGGGCGGGAGGACACTACAATGAGCAGTTCTTC.

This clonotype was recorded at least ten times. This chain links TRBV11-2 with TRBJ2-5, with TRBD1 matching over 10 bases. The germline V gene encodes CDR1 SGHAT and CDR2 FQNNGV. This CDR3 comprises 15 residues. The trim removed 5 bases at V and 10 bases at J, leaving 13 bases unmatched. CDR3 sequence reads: CASSTGTGAVRSQYF. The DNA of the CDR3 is TGTGCCAGCAGCACCGGGACAGGGGCGGTACGGAGCCAGTACTTC.

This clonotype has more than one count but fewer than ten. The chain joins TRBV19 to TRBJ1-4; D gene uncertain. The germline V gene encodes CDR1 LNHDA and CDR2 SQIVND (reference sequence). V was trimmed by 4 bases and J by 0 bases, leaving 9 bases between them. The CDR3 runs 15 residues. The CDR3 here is CASSTSVATNEKLFF. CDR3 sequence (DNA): TGTGCCAGTAGTACCTCCGTGGCAACTAATGAAAAACTGTTTTTT.

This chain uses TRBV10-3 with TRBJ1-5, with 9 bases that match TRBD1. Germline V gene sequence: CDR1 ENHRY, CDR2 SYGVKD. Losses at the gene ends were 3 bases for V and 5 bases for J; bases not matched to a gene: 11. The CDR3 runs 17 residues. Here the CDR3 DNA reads TGTGCCATCAGTGACCCCAACCGGGACAGGGTCGATCAGCCCCAGCATTTT. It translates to CAISDPNRDRVDQPQHF.

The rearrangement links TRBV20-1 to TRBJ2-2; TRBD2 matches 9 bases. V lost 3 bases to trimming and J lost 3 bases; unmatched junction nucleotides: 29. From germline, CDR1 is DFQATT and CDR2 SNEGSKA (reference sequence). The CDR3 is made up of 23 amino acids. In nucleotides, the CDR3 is TGCAGTGCTAGCTATCCCCCCACTAGCGGGCCCTCCACACGTCAATGGGACACCGGGGAGCTGTTTTTT. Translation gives CSASYPPTSGPSTRQWDTGELFF.

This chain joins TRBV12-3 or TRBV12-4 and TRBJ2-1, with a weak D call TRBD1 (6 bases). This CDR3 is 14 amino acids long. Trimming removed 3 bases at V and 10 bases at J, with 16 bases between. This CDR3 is CASSLGPGQQEQFF. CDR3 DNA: TGTGCCAGCAGTTTGGGCCCGGGACAACAAGAGCAGTTCTTC.

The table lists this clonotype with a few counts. CDR3 in DNA: TGTGCCAGCAGTCCCGTCTCCGAGCAGTACTTC. This codes for CASSPVSEQYF. The chain uses TRBV7-9 and TRBJ2-7; the D is unclear. CDR1 and CDR2 (germline): SEHNR, FQNEAQ (reference sequence). The CDR3 loop spans 11 amino acids. V was cut by 6 bases and J by 6 bases, with 9 bases left in between.

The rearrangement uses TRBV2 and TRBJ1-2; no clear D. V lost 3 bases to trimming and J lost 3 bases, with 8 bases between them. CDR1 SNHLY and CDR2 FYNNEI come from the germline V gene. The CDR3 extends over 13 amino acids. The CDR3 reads CASSEVTYYGYTF. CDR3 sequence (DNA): TGTGCCAGCAGTGAGGTCACCTACTATGGCTACACCTTC.

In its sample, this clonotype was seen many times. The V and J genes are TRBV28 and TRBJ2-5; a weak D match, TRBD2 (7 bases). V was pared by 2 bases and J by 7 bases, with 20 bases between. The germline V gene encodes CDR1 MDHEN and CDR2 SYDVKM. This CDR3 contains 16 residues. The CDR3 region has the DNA TGTGCCAGCAGTTTACGGTGGGGGGGGCGAGAAGGGACCCAGTACTTC. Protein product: CASSLRWGGREGTQYF.

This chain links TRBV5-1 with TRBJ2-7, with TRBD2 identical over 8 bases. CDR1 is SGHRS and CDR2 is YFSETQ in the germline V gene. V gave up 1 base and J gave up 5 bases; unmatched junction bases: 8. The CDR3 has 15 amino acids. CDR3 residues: CASSLLLAASHEQYF. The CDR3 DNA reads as TGCGCCAGCAGCTTGTTACTAGCGGCTTCCCACGAGCAGTACTTC.

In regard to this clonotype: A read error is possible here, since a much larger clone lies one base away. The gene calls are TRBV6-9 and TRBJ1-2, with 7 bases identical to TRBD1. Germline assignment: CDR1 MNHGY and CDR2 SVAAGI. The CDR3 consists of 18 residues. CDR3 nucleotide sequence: TGTGCCAGCGGTTACTCACAGGGACAGCTCCCAGCTAACTATGGCTACACCTTC. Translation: CASGYSQGQLPANYGYTF.

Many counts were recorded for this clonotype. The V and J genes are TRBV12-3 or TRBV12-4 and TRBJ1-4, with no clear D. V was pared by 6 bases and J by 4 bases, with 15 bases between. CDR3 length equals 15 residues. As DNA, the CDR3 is TGTGCCAGCAGCCCCCGGGAGTCGATTAATGAAAAACTGTTTTTT. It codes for CASSPRESINEKLFF.

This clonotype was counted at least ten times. The chain's CDR3 is CASSLSPGATNEKLFF. CDR3 in DNA: TGTGCCAGCAGTTTATCTCCAGGTGCAACTAATGAAAAACTGTTTTTT. The chain links TRBV28 to TRBJ1-4; D not certain. Germline V gives CDR1 MDHEN, CDR2 SYDVKM. The V end was cut by 1 base, the J end by 0 bases, with 9 bases between. The CDR3 runs to 16 residues.